Detailed here is one T cell receptor (beta chain). TCRdb analysed the 5' RACE reads with MiXCR anew, one entry per CDR3 protein. Of about 80,000 distinct CDR3 sequences in the sample, 12% were seen once. The germline V gene has CDR1 DFQATT and CDR2 SNEGSKA (reference sequence). The V and J ends lost 1 base and 7 bases respectively, with 14 bases between them. The CDR3 spans 14 residues. The data derive from a study of early T cells in non-severe SARS-CoV-2 infection. Sample: whole blood, taken at baseline. The receptor was derived from an adult who was a healthcare worker with PCR-confirmed SARS-CoV-2 infection or an uninfected control (not recorded which). The donor label of this sample is uncertain. The chain links TRBV20-1 to TRBJ2-1; tentatively, D is TRBD1 or TRBD2 (5 bases each). CDR3 protein: CSARAGRGTNEQFF. The CDR3 DNA follows: TGCAGTGCTAGAGCGGGACGGGGAACGAATGAGCAGTTCTTC.